The 20 T cell receptor beta chains below were found in one sample sequenced in a study of vaccination and CD4 T cells after COVID-19. Their antigen targets remain unknown. The treatment here: roughly 11-day PBMC culture with coronavirus spike peptide pools or control peptides (ViraFEST assay). Sequencing of cultured CD4+ T cell DNA used the Oncomine TCR Beta short-read assay. TCRdb ran MiXCR on the PCR reads and lists one entry per CDR3 protein. The sample includes about 25,000 distinct CDR3 sequences, 45% to 50% of them seen just once. Sequenced: CD4+ T cells from blood, cultured in vitro. The receptors shown here come from a human donor who had recovered from COVID-19.

This chain connects TRBV5-1 to TRBJ1-6; 9 bases align to TRBD1. This CDR3 spans 18 amino acids. Trimming removed 0 bases from V and 2 bases from J; junction bases left unmatched: 6. Germline CDR1 is SGHRS and CDR2 is YFSETQ. CDR3 DNA: TGCGCCAGCAGCTTGGAGGACAGGGGTGGCACCTATAATTCACCCCTCCACTTT. Translating it yields CASSLEDRGGTYNSPLHF.

The genes are TRBV12-3 or TRBV12-4 and TRBJ2-5, with unresolved D. The CDR3 runs 15 residues. Trimming removed 0 bases from V and 2 bases from J, with 10 bases in between. The CDR3 loop reads CASSLALAAQETQYF. CDR3 sequence (DNA): TGTGCCAGCAGTTTAGCGCTCGCAGCTCAAGAGACCCAGTACTTC.

This clonotype was seen a handful of times. The rearrangement joins TRBV25-1 to TRBJ2-5; 12 nucleotides align to TRBD2. Germline V CDR1 and CDR2: MGHDK, SYGVNS. V dropped 1 base and J dropped 1; count of bases not matched to a gene: 4. The CDR3 is 17 amino acids. CDR3 region: CASSELGTSGLQETQYF. As DNA, the CDR3 is TGTGCCAGCAGTGAATTGGGGACTAGCGGGCTCCAAGAGACCCAGTACTTC.

The chain couples TRBV7-2 to TRBJ2-3; D is unclear. Between the trimmed V and J ends, which lost 4 bases and 2 bases, there was a span of 4 bases. This CDR3 spans 12 amino acids. Per germline, CDR1 SGHTA and CDR2 FQGNSA. The CDR3 DNA is TGTGCCAGCAGCTCCTACACAGATACGCAGTATTTT. Encoded protein: CASSSYTDTQYF.

V usage is TRBV7-2 and J usage is TRBJ2-5; D gene unclear. The CDR3 is 12 amino acids. CDR1 and CDR2 (germline): SGHTA, FQGNSA. V was trimmed by 3 bases and J by 9 bases, leaving 11 bases between them. DNA for the CDR3: TGTGCCAGCAGCTTTTCGGCGGCGGCCCAGTACTTC. Translation: CASSFSAAAQYF.

This clonotype has only one observation. The CDR3 sequence is CASSLNGENTEAFF. Written as DNA, the CDR3 is TGTGCCAGCAGCTTGAATGGAGAGAACACTGAAGCTTTCTTT. The genes are TRBV11-2 and TRBJ1-1; no definite D call. CDR1 and CDR2 from the germline V gene are SGHAT and FQNNGV. Trimming pared 3 bases from V and 1 base from J, leaving 9 bases between. The CDR3 extends over 14 amino acids.

This clonotype was picked up a small number of times. This chain connects TRBV29-1 to TRBJ1-2; D unresolved. The CDR3 runs to 13 residues. With 7 bases removed from V and 2 bases from J, the gap between germline ends came to 14 bases. Germline CDR1 reads SQVTM; CDR2 reads ANQGSEA. The CDR3 bases are TGCAGCGGTCTCGAAAAGGGCAACTATGGCTACACCTTC. It specifies CSGLEKGNYGYTF.

The rearrangement links TRBV6-1 to TRBJ1-5; D is possibly TRBD1 (5 bases). The CDR3 spans 15 residues. Germline V gene sequence: CDR1 MNHNS, CDR2 SASEGT. V was cut by 7 bases and J by 0 bases, with 13 bases left in between. DNA of the CDR3: TGTGCCAGCACCTTTGGGGGGTATAGCAATCAGCCCCAGCATTTT. The encoded protein is CASTFGGYSNQPQHF.

This sequence joins TRBV20-1 and TRBJ2-2, with TRBD2 matching over 13 bases. The germline gives CDR1 DFQATT, CDR2 SNEGSKA (reference sequence). The ends lost 6 bases at V and 3 bases at J; junction bases unmatched: 7. The CDR3 has 16 residues. The CDR3 nucleotides read TGCAGTGCCCGACTAGCGGGAGGAGGTGACACCGGGGAGCTGTTTTTT. Its translation is CSARLAGGGDTGELFF.

The chain is built from TRBV6-5 and TRBJ2-7; D is possibly TRBD2 (5 bases). CDR3 length: 16 residues. Germline V CDR1 and CDR2: MNHEY, SVGAGI. Trimming took off 0 bases at V and 5 bases at J, with 17 bases between the two ends. The CDR3 protein is CASSYSPSAGKNEQYF. The CDR3 coding sequence is TGTGCCAGCAGTTACTCGCCCTCCGCGGGCAAAAACGAGCAGTACTTC.

The genes are TRBV15 and TRBJ1-4, with no clear D. Deletions cut 6 bases from V and 7 bases from J, with 18 bases between. This CDR3 is built from 15 residues. CDR1 is LNHNV and CDR2 is YYDKDF in the germline V gene (reference sequence). CDR3 residues: CATREQFHPGEKLFF. CDR3 bases: TGTGCCACCAGGGAGCAGTTTCATCCGGGTGAAAAACTGTTTTTT.

V and J are TRBV5-1 and TRBJ2-3, with no clear D. Trimming cost V 0 bases and J 6 bases, with 8 bases left between them. The CDR3 runs 13 residues. Germline V gives CDR1 SGHRS, CDR2 YFSETQ. The CDR3 spells CASSLGWADTQYF. The DNA for the CDR3 is TGCGCCAGCAGCTTGGGCTGGGCGGATACGCAGTATTTT.

CDR3 residues: CASSLPPGRTYTGELFF. In DNA form, the CDR3 reads TGCGCCAGCAGCTTGCCCCCGGGACGGACATACACCGGGGAGCTGTTTTTT. The V gene is TRBV5-1, the J gene TRBJ2-2; D tentatively fits TRBD1 or TRBD2 (5 bases each). The CDR3 covers 17 residues. Germline V gives CDR1 SGHRS, CDR2 YFSETQ. Trimming left V 1 base short and J 3 bases short, with 16 bases between.

The chain employs TRBV20-1 and TRBJ2-2, with 15 positions matching TRBD2. The germline V gene encodes CDR1 DFQATT and CDR2 SNEGSKA (reference sequence). V was clipped by 0 bases and J by 4 bases; unmatched bases: 15. The CDR3 is 21 residues long. CDR3 amino acids: CSARDPPLWTSGREVTGELFF. The DNA of the CDR3 is TGCAGTGCTAGAGATCCCCCTCTTTGGACTAGCGGGAGGGAAGTCACCGGGGAGCTGTTTTTT.

Here the CDR3 reads CASSPVLSGRVLGELFF. CDR3 DNA: TGTGCCAGCAGTCCTGTCTTGAGCGGGAGAGTTCTCGGGGAGCTGTTTTTT. The rearrangement uses TRBV6-1 and TRBJ2-2; 8 bases align to TRBD2. J lost 7 bases, V lost 5 bases, and 15 bases had no gene match. This CDR3 contains 17 residues. Germline CDR1 is MNHNS and CDR2 is SASEGT.

The chain uses TRBV27 and TRBJ2-2; D call uncertain. Germline lookup yields CDR1 MNHEY and CDR2 SMNVEV (reference sequence). CDR3 length equals 14 residues. The V and J ends lost 3 bases and 0 bases respectively, with 5 bases between them. The CDR3 here is CASSLVTNTGELFF. In DNA form, the CDR3 reads TGTGCCAGCAGTTTGGTTACGAACACCGGGGAGCTGTTTTTT.

This clonotype is a singleton in its sample. V and J are TRBV6-2 or TRBV6-3 and TRBJ2-7; 9 bases map to TRBD1. J gave up 4 bases and V 6 bases, and 10 bases lay outside the gene matches. Per the germline V gene, CDR1 is MNHEY and CDR2 is SVGEGT. The CDR3 covers 15 residues. The CDR3 reads CASSSTGGRLYEQYF. CDR3 DNA: TGTGCCAGCAGCTCGACAGGGGGAAGACTATACGAGCAGTACTTC.

The chain employs TRBV20-1 and TRBJ2-1; D not certain. CDR1 is DFQATT, CDR2 SNEGSKA, per germline (reference sequence). V dropped 5 bases and J dropped 4 bases, with 6 bases sitting between them. This CDR3 spans 11 amino acids. This chain's CDR3 is CSAEFYNEQFF. DNA of the CDR3: TGCAGTGCTGAATTTTACAATGAGCAGTTCTTC.

This clonotype was detected a few times. The chain combines TRBV21-1 with TRBJ1-6; the table names TRBD1, a call not compared with the DNA. TRBV21-1 represents a pseudogene. The CDR3 has 15 amino acids. CDR3 coding DNA: TGTGCCAGCAGCAAACGACAGGGTTATAATTCACCCCTCCACTTT. It encodes CASSKRQGYNSPLHF.

CDR3 amino acids: CSAPIAVSGTDTQYF. CDR3 nucleotides: TGCAGTGCCCCCATCGCGGTTTCCGGCACAGATACGCAGTATTTT. V and J are TRBV20-1 and TRBJ2-3; D not certain. The germline V gene has CDR1 DFQATT and CDR2 SNEGSKA (reference sequence). V lost 6 bases and J 1 base, leaving 17 bases between the germline ends. This CDR3 is built from 15 residues.